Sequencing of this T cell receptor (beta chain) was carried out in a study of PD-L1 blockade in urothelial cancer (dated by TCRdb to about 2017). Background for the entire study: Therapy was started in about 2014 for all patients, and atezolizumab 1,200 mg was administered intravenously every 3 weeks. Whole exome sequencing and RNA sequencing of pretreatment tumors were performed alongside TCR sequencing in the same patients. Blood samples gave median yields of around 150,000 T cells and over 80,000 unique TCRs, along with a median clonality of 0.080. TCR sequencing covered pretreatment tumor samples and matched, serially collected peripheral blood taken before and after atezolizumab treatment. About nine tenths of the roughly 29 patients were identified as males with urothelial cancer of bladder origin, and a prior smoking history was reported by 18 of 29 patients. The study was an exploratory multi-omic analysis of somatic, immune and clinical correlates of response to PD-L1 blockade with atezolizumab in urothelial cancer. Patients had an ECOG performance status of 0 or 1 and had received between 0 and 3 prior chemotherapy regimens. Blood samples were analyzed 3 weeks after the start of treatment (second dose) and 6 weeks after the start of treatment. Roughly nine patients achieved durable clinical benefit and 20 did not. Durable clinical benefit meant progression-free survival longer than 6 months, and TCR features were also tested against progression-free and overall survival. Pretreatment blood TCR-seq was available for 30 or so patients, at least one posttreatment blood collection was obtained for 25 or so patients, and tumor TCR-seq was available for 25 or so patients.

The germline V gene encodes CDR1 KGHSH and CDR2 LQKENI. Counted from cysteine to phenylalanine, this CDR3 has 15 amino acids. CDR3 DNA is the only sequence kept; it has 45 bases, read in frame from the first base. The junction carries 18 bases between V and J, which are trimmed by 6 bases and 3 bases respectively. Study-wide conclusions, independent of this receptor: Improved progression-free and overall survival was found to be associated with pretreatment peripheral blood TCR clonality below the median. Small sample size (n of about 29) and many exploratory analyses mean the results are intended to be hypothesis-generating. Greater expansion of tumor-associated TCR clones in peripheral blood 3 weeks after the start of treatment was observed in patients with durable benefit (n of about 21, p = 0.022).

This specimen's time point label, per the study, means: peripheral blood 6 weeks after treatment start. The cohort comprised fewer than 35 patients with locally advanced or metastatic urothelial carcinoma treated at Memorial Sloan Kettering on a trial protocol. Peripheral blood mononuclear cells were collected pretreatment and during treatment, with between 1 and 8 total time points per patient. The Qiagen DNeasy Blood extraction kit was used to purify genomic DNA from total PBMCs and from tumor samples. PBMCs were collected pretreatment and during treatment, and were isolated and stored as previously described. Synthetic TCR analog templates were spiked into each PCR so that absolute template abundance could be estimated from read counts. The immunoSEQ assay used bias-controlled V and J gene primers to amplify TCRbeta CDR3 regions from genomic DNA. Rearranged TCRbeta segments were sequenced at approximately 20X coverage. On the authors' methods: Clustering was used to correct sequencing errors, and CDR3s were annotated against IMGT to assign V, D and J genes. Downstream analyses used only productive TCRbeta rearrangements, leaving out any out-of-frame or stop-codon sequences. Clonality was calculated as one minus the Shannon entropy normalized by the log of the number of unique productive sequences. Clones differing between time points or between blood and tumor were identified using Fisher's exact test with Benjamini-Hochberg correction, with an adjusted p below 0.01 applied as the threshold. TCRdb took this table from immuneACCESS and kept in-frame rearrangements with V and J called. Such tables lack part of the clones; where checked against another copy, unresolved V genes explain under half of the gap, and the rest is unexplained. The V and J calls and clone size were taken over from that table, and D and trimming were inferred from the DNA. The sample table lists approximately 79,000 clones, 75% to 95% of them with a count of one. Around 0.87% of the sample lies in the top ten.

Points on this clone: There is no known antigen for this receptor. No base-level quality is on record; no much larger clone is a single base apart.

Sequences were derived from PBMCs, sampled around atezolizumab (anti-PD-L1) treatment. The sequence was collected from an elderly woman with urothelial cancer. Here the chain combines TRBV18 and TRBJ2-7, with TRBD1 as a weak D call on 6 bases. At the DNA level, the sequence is TGTGCCAGCTCCACAGGGATCGTCCCGCTCTACGAGCAGTACTTC. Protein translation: CASSTGIVPLYEQYF.